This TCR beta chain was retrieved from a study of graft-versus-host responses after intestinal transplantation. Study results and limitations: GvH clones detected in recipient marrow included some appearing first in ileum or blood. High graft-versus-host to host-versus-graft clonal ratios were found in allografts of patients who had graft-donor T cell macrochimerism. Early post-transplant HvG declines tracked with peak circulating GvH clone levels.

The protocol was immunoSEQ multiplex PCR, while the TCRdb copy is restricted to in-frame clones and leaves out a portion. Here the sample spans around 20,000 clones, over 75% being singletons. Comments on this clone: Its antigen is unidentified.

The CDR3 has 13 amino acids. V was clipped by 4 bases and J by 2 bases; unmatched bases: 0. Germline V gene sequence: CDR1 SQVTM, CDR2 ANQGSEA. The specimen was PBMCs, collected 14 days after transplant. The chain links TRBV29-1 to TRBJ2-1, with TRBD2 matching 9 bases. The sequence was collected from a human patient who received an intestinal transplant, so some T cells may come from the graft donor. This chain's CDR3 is CSVGLAAYNEQFF. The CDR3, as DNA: TGCAGCGTTGGACTAGCGGCCTACAATGAGCAGTTCTTC.